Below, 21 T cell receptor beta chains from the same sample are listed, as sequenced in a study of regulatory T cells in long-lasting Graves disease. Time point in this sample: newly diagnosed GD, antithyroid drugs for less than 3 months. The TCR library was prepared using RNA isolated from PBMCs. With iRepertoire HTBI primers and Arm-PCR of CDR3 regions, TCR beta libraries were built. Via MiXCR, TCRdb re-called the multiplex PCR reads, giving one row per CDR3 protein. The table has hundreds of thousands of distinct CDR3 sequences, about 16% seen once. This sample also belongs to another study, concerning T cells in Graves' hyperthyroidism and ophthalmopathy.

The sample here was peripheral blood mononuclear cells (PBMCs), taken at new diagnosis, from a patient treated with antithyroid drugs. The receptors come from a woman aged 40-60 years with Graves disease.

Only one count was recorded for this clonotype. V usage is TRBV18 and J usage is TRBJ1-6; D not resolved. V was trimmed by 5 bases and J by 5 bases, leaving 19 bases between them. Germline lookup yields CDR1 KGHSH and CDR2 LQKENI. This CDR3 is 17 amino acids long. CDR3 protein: CASSSFGAGPNNSPLHF. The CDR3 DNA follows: TGTGCCAGCTCATCATTCGGCGCCGGACCAAATAATTCACCCCTCCACTTT.

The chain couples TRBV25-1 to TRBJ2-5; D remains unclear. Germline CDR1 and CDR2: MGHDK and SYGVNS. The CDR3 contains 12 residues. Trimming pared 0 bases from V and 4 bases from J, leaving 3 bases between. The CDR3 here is CASSEYGETQYF. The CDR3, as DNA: TGTGCCAGCAGTGAATATGGAGAGACCCAGTACTTC.

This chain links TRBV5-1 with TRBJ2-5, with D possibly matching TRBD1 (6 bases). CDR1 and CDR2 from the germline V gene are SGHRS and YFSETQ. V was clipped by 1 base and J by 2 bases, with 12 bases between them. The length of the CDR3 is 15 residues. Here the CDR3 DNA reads TGCGCCAGCAGCTTGTCAGGGACAATTCAAGAGACCCAGTACTTC. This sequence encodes CASSLSGTIQETQYF.

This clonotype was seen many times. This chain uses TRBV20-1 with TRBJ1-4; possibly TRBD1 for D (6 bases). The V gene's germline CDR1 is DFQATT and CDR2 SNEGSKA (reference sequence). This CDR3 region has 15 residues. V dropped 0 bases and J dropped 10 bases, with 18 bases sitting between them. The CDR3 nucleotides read TGCAGTGCTAGAGAGCATGATTGGGGGGCAGGAAAACTGTTTTTT. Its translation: CSAREHDWGAGKLFF.

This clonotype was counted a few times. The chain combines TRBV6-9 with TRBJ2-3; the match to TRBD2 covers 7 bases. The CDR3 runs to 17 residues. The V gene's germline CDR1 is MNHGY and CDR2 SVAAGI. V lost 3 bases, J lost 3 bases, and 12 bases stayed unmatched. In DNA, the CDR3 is TGTGCCAGCAGTTACGGTGGGTGGCGGGGGAGAACAGATACGCAGTATTTT. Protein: CASSYGGWRGRTDTQYF.

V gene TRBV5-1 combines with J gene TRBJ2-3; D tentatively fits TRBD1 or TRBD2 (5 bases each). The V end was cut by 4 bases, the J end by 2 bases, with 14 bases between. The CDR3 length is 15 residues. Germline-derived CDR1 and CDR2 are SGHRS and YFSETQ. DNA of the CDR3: TGCGCCAGCAGCCAAGGGGAGTTCGTCACAGATACGCAGTATTTT. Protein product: CASSQGEFVTDTQYF.

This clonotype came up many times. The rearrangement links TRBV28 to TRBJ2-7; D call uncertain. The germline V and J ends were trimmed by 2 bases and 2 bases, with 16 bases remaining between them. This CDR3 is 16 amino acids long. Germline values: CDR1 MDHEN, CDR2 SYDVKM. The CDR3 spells CASSLPPGSGAYEQYF. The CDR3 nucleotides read TGTGCCAGCAGTTTACCCCCAGGCAGTGGGGCCTACGAGCAGTACTTC.

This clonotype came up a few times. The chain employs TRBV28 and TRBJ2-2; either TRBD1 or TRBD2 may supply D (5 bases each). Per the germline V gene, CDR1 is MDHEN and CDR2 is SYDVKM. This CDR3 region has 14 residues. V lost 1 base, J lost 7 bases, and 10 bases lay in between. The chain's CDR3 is CASSLLRGVGELFF. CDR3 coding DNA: TGTGCCAGCAGTTTATTAAGGGGAGTCGGGGAGCTGTTTTTT.

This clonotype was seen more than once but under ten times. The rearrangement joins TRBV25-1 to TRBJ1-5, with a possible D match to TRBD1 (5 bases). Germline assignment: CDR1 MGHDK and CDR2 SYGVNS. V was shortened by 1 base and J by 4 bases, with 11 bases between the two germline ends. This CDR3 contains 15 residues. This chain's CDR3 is CASSESTATNQPQHF. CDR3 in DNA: TGTGCCAGCAGTGAATCGACAGCTACGAATCAGCCCCAGCATTTT.

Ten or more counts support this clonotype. CDR3 in amino acids: CAISESDQDYEQYF. The CDR3 DNA sequence: TGTGCCATCAGTGAGTCGGATCAGGACTACGAGCAGTACTTC. The genes are TRBV10-3 and TRBJ2-7; D remains ambiguous. Germline V lookup: CDR1 ENHRY, CDR2 SYGVKD. The CDR3 sequence is 14 residues long. V was pared by 0 bases and J by 3 bases, with 9 bases between.

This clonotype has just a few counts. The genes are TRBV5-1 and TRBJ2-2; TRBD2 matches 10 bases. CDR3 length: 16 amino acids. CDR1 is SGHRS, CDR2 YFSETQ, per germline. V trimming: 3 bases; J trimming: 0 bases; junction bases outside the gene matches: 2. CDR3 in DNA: TGCGCCAGCAGCTACCTAGCGGGGGCGAACACCGGGGAGCTGTTTTTT. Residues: CASSYLAGANTGELFF.

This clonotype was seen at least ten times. This CDR3 is CAISGGSTDTQYF. The DNA of the CDR3 is TGTGCCATCAGTGGCGGTAGCACAGATACGCAGTATTTT. V usage is TRBV10-3 and J usage is TRBJ2-3; no clear D gene. V was shortened by 4 bases and J by 0 bases, with 5 bases between the two germline ends. Germline loops: CDR1 ENHRY, CDR2 SYGVKD. The CDR3 has 13 residues.

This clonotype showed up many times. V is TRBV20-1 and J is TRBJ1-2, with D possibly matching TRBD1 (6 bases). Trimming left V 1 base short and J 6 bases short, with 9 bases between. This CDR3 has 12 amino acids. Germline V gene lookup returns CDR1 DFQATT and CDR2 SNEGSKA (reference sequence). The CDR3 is CSARVGQHGYTF. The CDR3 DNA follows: TGCAGTGCTAGAGTAGGACAGCATGGCTACACCTTC.

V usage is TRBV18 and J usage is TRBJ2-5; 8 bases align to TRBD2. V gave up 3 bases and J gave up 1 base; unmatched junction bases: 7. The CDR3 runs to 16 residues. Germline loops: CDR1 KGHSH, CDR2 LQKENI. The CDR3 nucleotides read TGTGCCAGCTCACCCAGACTAGCGTTGGCCCAAGAGACCCAGTACTTC. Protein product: CASSPRLALAQETQYF.

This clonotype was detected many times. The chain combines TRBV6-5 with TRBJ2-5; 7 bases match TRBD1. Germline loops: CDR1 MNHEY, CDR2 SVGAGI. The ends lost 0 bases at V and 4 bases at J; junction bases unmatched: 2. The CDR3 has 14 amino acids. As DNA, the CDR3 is TGTGCCAGCAGTTACTCGACAGGGAGAGAGACCCAGTACTTC. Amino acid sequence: CASSYSTGRETQYF.

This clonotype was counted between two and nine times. The CDR3 here is CASSGSGGLYNEQFF. The DNA for the CDR3 is TGTGCCAGCAGTGGCAGCGGGGGCCTTTACAATGAGCAGTTCTTC. The J gene is TRBJ2-1, the V gene TRBV6-1; 8 positions agree with TRBD2. The germline gives CDR1 MNHNS, CDR2 SASEGT. The J segment lost 4 bases and the V segment lost 4 bases, leaving 6 bases of the junction unmatched. The CDR3 is 15 amino acids.

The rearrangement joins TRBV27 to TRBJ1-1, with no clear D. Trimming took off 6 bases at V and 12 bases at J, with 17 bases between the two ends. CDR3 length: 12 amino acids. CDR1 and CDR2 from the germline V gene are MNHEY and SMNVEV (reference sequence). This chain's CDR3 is CASSPLRSAPFF. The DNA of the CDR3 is TGTGCCAGCAGCCCCCTCCGTTCAGCTCCTTTCTTT.

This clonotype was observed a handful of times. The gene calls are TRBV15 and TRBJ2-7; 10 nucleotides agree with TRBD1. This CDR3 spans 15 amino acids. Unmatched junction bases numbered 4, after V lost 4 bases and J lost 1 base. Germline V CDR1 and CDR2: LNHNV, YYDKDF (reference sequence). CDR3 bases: TGTGCCACCAGCAAGGGACAGGGGAGATCCTACGAGCAGTACTTC. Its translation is CATSKGQGRSYEQYF.

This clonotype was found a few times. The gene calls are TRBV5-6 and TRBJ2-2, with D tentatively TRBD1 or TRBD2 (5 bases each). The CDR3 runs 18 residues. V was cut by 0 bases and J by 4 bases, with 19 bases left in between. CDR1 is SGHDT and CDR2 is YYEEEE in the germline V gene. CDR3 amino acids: CASSLEFSRGHGTGELFF. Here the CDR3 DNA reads TGTGCCAGCAGCTTGGAATTTTCGAGGGGCCACGGCACCGGGGAGCTGTTTTTT.

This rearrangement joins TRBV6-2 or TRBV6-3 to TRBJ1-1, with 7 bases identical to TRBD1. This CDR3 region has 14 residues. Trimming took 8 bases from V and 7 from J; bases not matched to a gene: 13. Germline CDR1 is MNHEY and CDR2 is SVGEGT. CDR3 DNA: TGTGCCAGCGCTCCTTGGACAGGTGTGAATGAAGCTTTCTTT. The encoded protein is CASAPWTGVNEAFF.

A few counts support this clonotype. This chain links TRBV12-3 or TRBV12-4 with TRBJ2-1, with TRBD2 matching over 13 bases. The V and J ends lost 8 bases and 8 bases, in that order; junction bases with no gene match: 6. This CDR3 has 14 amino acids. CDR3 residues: CASSRTSGGDEQFF. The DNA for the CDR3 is TGTGCCAGCTCAAGGACTAGCGGGGGTGATGAGCAGTTCTTC.